The 27 T cell receptor beta chains given below trace back to one sample, sequenced in a study of blood T cell repertoires in COVID-19. Only in-frame clones appear in the TCRdb table, and some are missing; sequencing was by immunoSEQ multiplex PCR. The sample includes 150,000 or so clones, roughly 82% of them seen just once. The sample taken for sequencing was peripheral blood. The source of these receptors is a woman between 45 and 65 years old with acute or convalescent COVID-19.

With respect to this clone: Different DNA sequences within this sample yield the same CDR3. The chain couples TRBV7-2 to TRBJ2-7; 9 bases are shared with TRBD1. V lost 6 bases and J lost 1; bases outside the gene matches: 4. Germline assignment: CDR1 SGHTA and CDR2 FQGNSA. This CDR3 comprises 14 residues. The CDR3 bases are TGTGCCAGCAGTCCCGGGACAGGGTCCTACGAGCAGTACTTC. Its translation: CASSPGTGSYEQYF.

The rearrangement uses TRBV2 and TRBJ2-3, with 7 bases that match TRBD2. Germline assignment: CDR1 SNHLY and CDR2 FYNNEI. The CDR3 is 13 residues long. V was clipped by 6 bases and J by 6 bases; unmatched bases: 6. The CDR3 DNA is TGTGCCAGCAGAACAAGCGGGGCGGATACGCAGTATTTT. It yields the protein CASRTSGADTQYF.

With respect to this clone: The junction does not match germline at one end; this may be a read error. The V and J genes are TRBV4-3 and TRBJ2-3; 11 nucleotides agree with TRBD2. Germline V gene lookup returns CDR1 LGHNA and CDR2 YSLEER. This CDR3 has 18 residues. In nucleotides, the CDR3 is TGCGCCAGCAGCCAAGCCCCGGGACTAGCGGATTTCACAGGTACGCAGTATTTT. Protein: CASSQAPGLADFTGTQYF.

This chain's CDR3 is CASSPRGLAMNNEQFF. The CDR3 bases are TGTGCCAGCAGCCCCCGGGGACTAGCGATGAACAATGAGCAGTTCTTC. The chain employs TRBV7-2 and TRBJ2-1, with 10 nucleotides matching TRBD2. CDR1 is SGHTA and CDR2 is FQGNSA in the germline V gene. Losses at the gene ends were 5 bases for V and 5 bases for J; bases not matched to a gene: 9. This CDR3 comprises 16 residues.

The J gene is TRBJ1-5, the V gene TRBV6-5; 7 bases are shared with TRBD1. The CDR3 totals 13 residues. J lost 5 bases, V lost 5 bases, and 3 bases had no gene match. Germline loops: CDR1 MNHEY, CDR2 SVGAGI. The CDR3 loop reads CASSNTGDQPQHF. Written as DNA, the CDR3 is TGTGCCAGCAGTAACACAGGGGATCAGCCCCAGCATTTT.

The chain links TRBV19 to TRBJ1-2; D is possibly TRBD1 (6 bases). Germline V gene sequence: CDR1 LNHDA, CDR2 SQIVND (reference sequence). CDR3 length equals 11 residues. The V gene lost 7 bases and the J gene lost 7 bases, with 10 bases spanning the gap. CDR3 coding DNA: TGTGCCAGTAAACAGGGTGGTGGCTACACCTTC. Amino acids: CASKQGGGYTF.

This chain joins TRBV3-1 (or the pseudogene TRBV3-2) and TRBJ2-3, with unresolved D. The CDR3 is made up of 13 amino acids. V lost 0 bases to trimming and J lost 3 bases, with 4 bases between them. Germline values: CDR1 LGHDT, CDR2 YNNKEL (reference sequence). CDR3 sequence (DNA): TGTGCCAGCAGCCAAGATATAACAGATACGCAGTATTTT. Translation gives CASSQDITDTQYF.

The chain is built from TRBV9 and TRBJ2-3, with 13 bases aligning to TRBD2. Germline V gene lookup returns CDR1 SGDLS and CDR2 YYNGEE. Losses at the gene ends were 7 bases for V and 7 bases for J; bases not matched to a gene: 9. CDR3 length equals 15 residues. The CDR3 DNA follows: TGTGCCAGCTCCTTTTCGGGACTAGCGGGGTATACGCAGTATTTT. Residues: CASSFSGLAGYTQYF.

The chain is built from TRBV4-1 and TRBJ1-4; perhaps TRBD1 as D (5 bases). Germline lookup yields CDR1 MGHRA and CDR2 YSYEKL. V lost 2 bases, J lost 8 bases, and 9 bases lay in between. This CDR3 spans 13 amino acids. The CDR3 reads CASSQWRGEKLFF. The CDR3 DNA is TGCGCCAGCAGCCAATGGCGGGGGGAAAAACTGTTTTTT.

The chain uses TRBV28 and TRBJ2-1; TRBD2 matches at 12 bases. CDR3 length equals 16 residues. V gave up 5 bases and J gave up 4 bases; unmatched junction bases: 6. The V gene's germline CDR1 is MDHEN and CDR2 SYDVKM. CDR3 protein: CASSPTSGGLYNEQFF. CDR3 sequence (DNA): TGTGCCAGCAGTCCGACTAGCGGGGGACTATACAATGAGCAGTTCTTC.

The V gene is TRBV5-8, the J gene TRBJ2-2; 7 nucleotides line up with TRBD1. V was clipped by 7 bases and J by 6 bases; unmatched bases: 12. CDR1 is SGHTS, CDR2 YDEGEE, per germline. There are 15 residues in the CDR3. The CDR3 protein is CASFRTGWGPGELFF. In DNA form, the CDR3 reads TGTGCCAGCTTCCGGACAGGTTGGGGGCCCGGGGAGCTGTTTTTT.

V gene TRBV2 combines with J gene TRBJ1-1, with D perhaps matching TRBD1 (6 bases). The CDR3 contains 15 residues. CDR1 SNHLY and CDR2 FYNNEI come from the germline V gene. V was shortened by 6 bases and J by 0 bases, with 14 bases between the two germline ends. Written as DNA, the CDR3 is TGTGCCAGCAGGAGGGGGGGAGGGATGAACACTGAAGCTTTCTTT. This gives the protein CASRRGGGMNTEAFF.

The chain carries TRBV2 and TRBJ2-2; 12 bases agree with TRBD2. Germline V gene data show CDR1 as SNHLY and CDR2 as FYNNEI. The J segment lost 3 bases and the V segment lost 6 bases, leaving 2 bases of the junction unmatched. The CDR3 is 15 residues long. The CDR3 here is CASRWTSGDTGELFF. The CDR3 nucleotides read TGTGCCAGCAGGTGGACTAGCGGGGACACCGGGGAGCTGTTTTTT.

As DNA, the CDR3 is TGTGCCAGCAGTCCTACAGGGGGCACAAGGAATTCACCCCTCCACTTT. As protein: CASSPTGGTRNSPLHF. V usage is TRBV28 and J usage is TRBJ1-6; 9 positions agree with TRBD1. The CDR3 totals 16 residues. Germline values: CDR1 MDHEN, CDR2 SYDVKM. The J segment lost 7 bases and the V segment lost 5 bases, leaving 9 bases of the junction unmatched.

The rearrangement links TRBV6-5 to TRBJ1-2; D gene uncertain. Trimming pared 5 bases from V and 2 bases from J, leaving 12 bases between. The germline V gene has CDR1 MNHEY and CDR2 SVGAGI. This CDR3 has 14 amino acids. This CDR3 is CASSPTYSNYGYTF. Here the CDR3 DNA reads TGTGCCAGCAGTCCCACTTATTCCAACTATGGCTACACCTTC.

This chain links TRBV19 with TRBJ1-1; 7 bases map to TRBD1. Germline CDR1 is LNHDA and CDR2 is SQIVND (reference sequence). V shed 4 bases, J shed 7 bases, and the junction held 9 bases outside the gene matches. The CDR3 covers 14 residues. The CDR3 spells CASSTQGDRVEAFF. In DNA form, the CDR3 reads TGTGCCAGTAGTACCCAGGGGGATAGAGTTGAAGCTTTCTTT.

This clone was found once. The chain joins TRBV6-2 or TRBV6-3 to TRBJ1-1, with a tentative D call TRBD1 (6 bases). Trimming shortened V by 1 base and J by 0 bases, and 18 bases separated the two germline ends. The CDR3 runs to 18 residues. Germline assignment: CDR1 MNHEY and CDR2 SVGEGT. CDR3 nucleotides: TGTGCCAGCAGTTACTTGACGAACAGGGTCAAGTTGAACACTGAAGCTTTCTTT. This codes for CASSYLTNRVKLNTEAFF.

The chain carries TRBV27 and TRBJ1-1, with TRBD1 identical over 12 bases. Germline V gene sequence: CDR1 MNHEY, CDR2 SMNVEV (reference sequence). This CDR3 contains 17 residues. Trimming took 5 bases from V and 3 from J; bases not matched to a gene: 10. CDR3 protein: CASSLTPGTGGHTEAFF. CDR3 nucleotide sequence: TGTGCCAGCAGTCTTACGCCCGGGACAGGGGGCCACACTGAAGCTTTCTTT.

The rearrangement joins TRBV12-3 or TRBV12-4 to TRBJ1-6; maybe TRBD1 (6 bases). This CDR3 has 13 residues. The V and J ends lost 3 bases and 10 bases respectively, with 10 bases between them. Here the CDR3 DNA reads TGTGCCAGCAGTTTGGGGGGGGGCTCACCCCTCCACTTT. Translation: CASSLGGGSPLHF.

The chain uses TRBV20-1 and TRBJ2-7; 11 bases fit TRBD2. Germline V CDR1 and CDR2: DFQATT, SNEGSKA (reference sequence). This CDR3 region has 13 residues. Unmatched junction bases numbered 1, after V lost 3 bases and J lost 3 bases. CDR3 nucleotide sequence: TGCAGTGCTAGTCTAGCGGGAGGCTACGAGCAGTACTTC. Translated, it gives CSASLAGGYEQYF.

This clone was seen once. This chain links TRBV7-8 with TRBJ1-1; 12 bases are shared with TRBD1. The CDR3 is made up of 14 amino acids. Germline CDR1 reads SGHVS; CDR2 reads FQNEAQ. Losses at the gene ends were 5 bases for V and 6 bases for J; bases not matched to a gene: 4. The CDR3 reads CASSPGQGAPEAFF. In nucleotides, the CDR3 is TGTGCCAGCAGCCCGGGACAGGGGGCACCTGAAGCTTTCTTT.

The chain carries TRBV18 and TRBJ2-7; possibly TRBD2 for D (6 bases). The germline V gene encodes CDR1 KGHSH and CDR2 LQKENI. V lost 2 bases to trimming and J lost 0 bases, with 8 bases between them. The CDR3 length is 14 residues. CDR3 nucleotide sequence: TGTGCCAGCTCACCAGGGGGGAGCTCCTACGAGCAGTACTTC. It yields the protein CASSPGGSSYEQYF.

This clone appeared a few times. This rearrangement joins TRBV19 to TRBJ1-1; 8 positions match TRBD1. This CDR3 is 13 amino acids long. With V trimmed by 3 bases and J by 7 bases, 4 bases remained unmatched. From germline, CDR1 is LNHDA and CDR2 SQIVND (reference sequence). The DNA of the CDR3 is TGTGCCAGTAGTATTGGACAGGGAGGTGAAGCTTTCTTT. Its translation: CASSIGQGGEAFF. The variable domain in full, completed from reference TRBV19 and TRBJ1-1, reads DGGITQSPKYLFRKEGQNVTLSCEQNLNHDAMYWYRQDPGQGLRLIYYSQIVNDFQKGDIAEGYSVSREKKESFPLTVTSAQKNPTAFYLCASSIGQGGEAFFGQGTRLTVV.

This chain joins TRBV30 and TRBJ1-2; TRBD1 is a possible D gene (6 bases). CDR3 size: 13 residues. The V end was cut by 1 base, the J end by 7 bases, with 13 bases between. CDR1 GTSNPN and CDR2 SVGIG come from the germline V gene (reference sequence). Here the CDR3 DNA reads TGTGCCTGGAGTGCATACAGGGCGGGTGGCTACACCTTC. It codes for CAWSAYRAGGYTF.

A single count supports this clone. The CDR3 sequence is CATSRDRADRQFF. Written as DNA, the CDR3 is TGTGCCACCAGCAGAGATCGTGCGGATAGGCAGTTCTTC. This chain joins TRBV15 and TRBJ2-1; D uncertain. The CDR3 covers 13 residues. CDR1 and CDR2 (germline): LNHNV, YYDKDF (reference sequence). V shed 0 bases and J shed 12 bases, with 12 bases lying between them.

This chain links TRBV14 with TRBJ1-6, with TRBD1 matching over 9 bases. Trimming removed 5 bases from V and 3 bases from J; junction bases left unmatched: 2. This CDR3 has 15 residues. Germline V gene data show CDR1 as SGHDN and CDR2 as FVKESK. CDR3 nucleotides: TGTGCCAGCAGCTTGACAGGGGGCTATAATTCACCCCTCCACTTT. It yields the protein CASSLTGGYNSPLHF.

The chain couples TRBV10-3 to TRBJ1-1, with 8 bases aligning to TRBD1. The germline V gene encodes CDR1 ENHRY and CDR2 SYGVKD. The CDR3 is 14 amino acids. Trimming removed 6 bases from V and 2 bases from J; junction bases left unmatched: 5. CDR3 sequence: CAIRKTGANTEAFF. CDR3 DNA: TGTGCCATCAGGAAGACAGGGGCCAACACTGAAGCTTTCTTT.